One TCR beta chain is described in this entry. The sample belongs to a study of blood T cell repertoires in COVID-19. On the study more broadly: T cells, B-cell-depleted T cells, or PBMCs provided the cDNA or gDNA that served as material.

Profiled with immunoSEQ multiplex PCR; TCRdb holds only in-frame clones, not every one. The table includes just under 65,000 clones, over 60% detected once. The CDR3 spans 15 residues. The germline V gene has CDR1 SGHDN and CDR2 FVKESK. The J segment lost 6 bases and the V segment lost 3 bases, leaving 7 bases of the junction unmatched. The TCR was taken from a human donor in a cohort sampled during active COVID-19. The sample taken for sequencing was peripheral blood. J is TRBJ2-1 and V is TRBV14; 8 positions match TRBD1. The CDR3 sequence is CASSQVGTGGNEQFF. The CDR3, as DNA: TGTGCCAGCAGCCAGGTCGGGACAGGAGGCAATGAGCAGTTCTTC.